Presented here are 27 T cell receptor beta chains from one specimen sequenced in a study of blood T cell repertoires in COVID-19. The assay was immunoSEQ multiplex PCR, and TCRdb's table has in-frame clones only and misses some. The table shows 60,000 or so clones, with more than 80% occurring only once. Sequenced material: peripheral blood. All receptors derive from a human donor with active COVID-19. The donor label of this sample is uncertain.

The V and J genes are TRBV10-1 and TRBJ1-1; D is possibly TRBD1 (6 bases). Trimming removed 3 bases at V and 4 bases at J, with 9 bases between. The germline gives CDR1 WNHNN, CDR2 SYGVQD (reference sequence). The CDR3 is 13 amino acids. The DNA of the CDR3 is TGCGCCAGCAGTGATAACAGGGCCACTGAAGCTTTCTTT. Its translation: CASSDNRATEAFF.

CDR3 sequence: CASSLGQGAYEQYF. CDR3 in DNA: TGTGCCAGCAGTTTAGGACAGGGGGCTTACGAGCAGTACTTC. V is TRBV27 and J is TRBJ2-7, with 11 bases matching TRBD1. From germline, CDR1 is MNHEY and CDR2 SMNVEV (reference sequence). The CDR3 covers 14 residues. V dropped 2 bases and J dropped 4; count of bases not matched to a gene: 1.

The chain joins TRBV6-5 to TRBJ2-3; the D gene is possibly TRBD2 (5 bases). The CDR3 has 15 amino acids. Germline values: CDR1 MNHEY, CDR2 SVGAGI. Trimming removed 5 bases at V and 3 bases at J, with 15 bases between. The CDR3 reads CASSTTSQRTDTQYF. CDR3 coding DNA: TGTGCCAGCAGTACGACCAGCCAGCGGACAGATACGCAGTATTTT.

V is TRBV7-3 and J is TRBJ2-5; D is perhaps TRBD1 (6 bases). Germline values: CDR1 SGHTA, CDR2 FQGTGA. This CDR3 contains 14 residues. The ends were cut back, 2 bases at V and 1 base at J, with 8 bases in the middle. CDR3 sequence: CASSLAGAQETQYF. The CDR3 DNA reads as TGTGCCAGCAGCTTAGCAGGGGCCCAAGAGACCCAGTACTTC.

The V call is TRBV7-2, the J call TRBJ2-7; tentatively, D is TRBD2 (5 bases). Trimming removed 6 bases at V and 4 bases at J, with 19 bases between. Germline V CDR1 and CDR2: SGHTA, FQGNSA. The CDR3 covers 15 residues. In nucleotides, the CDR3 is TGTGCCAGCAGTTCTGCGGGTGGACTTAGTTACGAGCAGTACTTC. It is translated as CASSSAGGLSYEQYF. The full variable domain, in which reference TRBV7-2 and TRBJ2-7 provide the parts outside the CDR3, is GAGVSQSPSNKVTEKGKDVELRCDPISGHTALYWYRQSLGQGLEFLIYFQGNSAPDKSGLPSDRFSAERTGGSVSTLTIQRTQQEDSAVYLCASSSAGGLSYEQYFGPGTRLTVT.

This chain links TRBV4-3 with TRBJ2-6; TRBD1 matches at 7 bases. Trimming took 1 base from V and 4 from J; bases not matched to a gene: 7. CDR1 and CDR2 from the germline V gene are LGHNA and YSLEER. CDR3 size: 17 residues. CDR3 nucleotides: TGCGCCAGCAGCCAAGTGAAGGGGGCATACGGGGCCAACGTCCTGACTTTC. Its translation is CASSQVKGAYGANVLTF.

The chain is built from TRBV5-5 and TRBJ2-5, with D maybe TRBD1 (5 bases). V gave up 1 base and J gave up 1 base, with 8 bases separating them. CDR3 length: 14 residues. Germline loops: CDR1 SGHKS, CDR2 YYEKEE (reference sequence). The chain's CDR3 is CASSLQGIQETQYF. For the CDR3, the DNA is TGTGCCAGCAGCTTGCAGGGCATCCAAGAGACCCAGTACTTC.

V is TRBV24-1 and J is TRBJ1-1, with TRBD1 as a possible D gene (6 bases). The CDR3 extends over 14 amino acids. Germline loops: CDR1 KGHDR, CDR2 SFDVKD. Trimming took 10 bases from V and 1 from J, leaving 15 bases between them. DNA for the CDR3: TGTGCCACGTTGCTAACCAGGGGGAACACTGAAGCTTTCTTT. It encodes CATLLTRGNTEAFF.

The V gene is TRBV5-1, the J gene TRBJ1-1; D gene uncertain. The CDR3 runs to 15 residues. The germline CDR1 and CDR2 sequences are SGHRS and YFSETQ. Trimming pared 0 bases from V and 0 bases from J, leaving 9 bases between. CDR3 bases: TGCGCCAGCAGCTTGGACAGTAGAATGAACACTGAAGCTTTCTTT. It yields the protein CASSLDSRMNTEAFF.

This clone has just a few counts. DNA of the CDR3: TGTGCCAGTAGTGGCGGGACAGGGGCTTCTAACTATGGCTACACCTTC. Encoded protein: CASSGGTGASNYGYTF. This chain joins TRBV19 and TRBJ1-2; 10 bases match TRBD1. Germline lookup yields CDR1 LNHDA and CDR2 SQIVND (reference sequence). The CDR3 is 16 amino acids. With 5 bases clipped from V and 0 bases from J, the junction kept 6 bases outside the gene matches.

The gene calls are TRBV5-1 and TRBJ2-1, with TRBD2 matching over 8 bases. CDR3 length: 15 amino acids. Germline V gene data show CDR1 as SGHRS and CDR2 as YFSETQ. The V and J ends lost 4 bases and 2 bases, in that order; junction bases with no gene match: 5. The DNA of the CDR3 is TGCGCCAGCAGCGGCGGGGGGACAACCTACAATGAGCAGTTCTTC. Amino acid sequence: CASSGGGTTYNEQFF.

This chain uses TRBV6-1 with TRBJ1-5; possible D gene TRBD1, 6 bases. With 2 bases removed from V and 6 bases from J, the gap between germline ends came to 17 bases. The CDR3 covers 16 residues. Per germline, CDR1 MNHNS and CDR2 SASEGT. The CDR3 region is CASSEFRGGAAQPQHF. As DNA, the CDR3 is TGTGCCAGCAGTGAATTCCGGGGGGGGGCAGCTCAGCCCCAGCATTTT.

The chain is built from TRBV19 and TRBJ2-2, with 9 bases matching TRBD1. Germline-derived CDR1 and CDR2 are LNHDA and SQIVND (reference sequence). J was trimmed by 4 bases and V by 2 bases; bases with no gene match: 2. The CDR3 has 15 residues. The CDR3 protein is CASSISQGATGELFF. CDR3 nucleotides: TGTGCCAGTAGTATATCACAGGGGGCCACCGGGGAGCTGTTTTTT.

The gene calls are TRBV5-1 and TRBJ2-4; 10 nucleotides align to TRBD2. This CDR3 contains 16 residues. CDR1 is SGHRS, CDR2 YFSETQ, per germline. Trimming at V came to 2 bases and at J to 5 bases, leaving 7 bases not matched to a gene. CDR3 sequence reads: CASSFIAGGGENIQYF. The CDR3 DNA sequence: TGCGCCAGCAGCTTTATAGCGGGAGGAGGTGAAAACATTCAGTACTTC.

This chain joins TRBV7-8 and TRBJ2-7; D possibly corresponds to TRBD2 (5 bases). Germline CDR1 SGHVS, CDR2 FQNEAQ. The CDR3 is 15 amino acids. V lost 2 bases, J lost 1 base, and 12 bases lay in between. The CDR3: CASSLLGGPSYEQYF. DNA of the CDR3: TGTGCCAGCAGCTTACTTGGAGGCCCATCCTACGAGCAGTACTTC.

This chain uses TRBV20-1 with TRBJ1-2; D perhaps matches TRBD1 (6 bases). V lost 3 bases and J 0 bases, leaving 11 bases between the germline ends. The CDR3 runs 14 residues. Germline lookup yields CDR1 DFQATT and CDR2 SNEGSKA (reference sequence). CDR3 protein: CSASPRTANYGYTF. The CDR3 DNA sequence: TGCAGTGCTAGTCCTAGGACAGCTAACTATGGCTACACCTTC.

J is TRBJ2-1 and V is TRBV7-6; TRBD2 matches at 9 bases. The ends lost 1 base at V and 8 bases at J; junction bases unmatched: 6. CDR1 is SGHVS and CDR2 is FNYEAQ in the germline V gene. This CDR3 has 15 residues. CDR3 protein: CASSLGSGRSHEQFF. The CDR3 nucleotides are TGTGCCAGCAGCTTAGGAAGCGGGAGGAGCCATGAGCAGTTCTTC.

The chain employs TRBV6-2 or TRBV6-3 and TRBJ2-3, with TRBD2 as a possible D gene (5 bases). Between the trimmed V and J ends, which lost 4 bases and 1 base, there was a span of 12 bases. Germline lookup yields CDR1 MNHEY and CDR2 SVGEGT. The CDR3 contains 15 residues. The CDR3 region has the DNA TGTGCCAGCAGTTGGGATGTGAGGGGCACAGATACGCAGTATTTT. This gives the protein CASSWDVRGTDTQYF.

The chain is built from TRBV9 and TRBJ2-3; 10 bases are a match to TRBD2. This CDR3 region has 16 residues. The J segment lost 2 bases and the V segment lost 2 bases, leaving 5 bases of the junction unmatched. Germline V gene data show CDR1 as SGDLS and CDR2 as YYNGEE. The CDR3 loop reads CASSVASGSITDTQYF. Written as DNA, the CDR3 is TGTGCCAGCAGCGTGGCTAGCGGGAGTATCACAGATACGCAGTATTTT. The full variable domain, in which reference TRBV9 and TRBJ2-3 provide the parts outside the CDR3, is DSGVTQTPKHLITATGQRVTLRCSPRSGDLSVYWYQQSLDQGLQFLIQYYNGEERAKGNILERFSAQQFPDLHSELNLSSLELGDSALYFCASSVASGSITDTQYFGPGTRLTVL.

This clone was seen a few times. The genes are TRBV7-9 and TRBJ2-7, with TRBD1 as a possible D gene (6 bases). The CDR3 is 14 amino acids. Trimming took 0 bases from V and 2 from J, leaving 8 bases between them. Per germline, CDR1 SEHNR and CDR2 FQNEAQ (reference sequence). The CDR3 nucleotides read TGTGCCAGCAGCTTAGCCGGGACACCCTACGAGCAGTACTTC. Translation: CASSLAGTPYEQYF.

This clone was seen once. CDR3 nucleotide sequence: TGTGCCAGCAGCTTAATAGCGGGGGGGTTTAATGAGCAGTTCTTC. Translated, it gives CASSLIAGGFNEQFF. The rearrangement joins TRBV7-3 to TRBJ2-1; 11 nucleotides agree with TRBD2. V was clipped by 1 base and J by 7 bases; unmatched bases: 3. Germline loops: CDR1 SGHTA, CDR2 FQGTGA. CDR3 size: 15 residues.

The V call is TRBV7-9, the J call TRBJ2-7, with D unresolved. This CDR3 is built from 13 residues. CDR1 and CDR2 from the germline V gene are SEHNR and FQNEAQ (reference sequence). With 3 bases removed from V and 0 bases from J, the gap between germline ends came to 6 bases. CDR3 bases: TGTGCCAGCAGCTTGGAGAACTCCTACGAGCAGTACTTC. Its translation: CASSLENSYEQYF. The complete variable domain, with remaining parts taken from reference TRBV7-9 and TRBJ2-7, reads DTGVSQNPRHKITKRGQNVTFRCDPISEHNRLYWYRQTLGQGPEFLTYFQNEAQLEKSRLLSDRFSAERPKGSFSTLEIQRTEQGDSAMYLCASSLENSYEQYFGPGTRLTVT.

This clone has just one count. The V and J genes are TRBV28 and TRBJ2-7; TRBD1 is a possible D gene (5 bases). Germline CDR1 reads MDHEN; CDR2 reads SYDVKM. V lost 6 bases and J lost 0, with 18 bases in between. The CDR3 runs to 16 residues. CDR3 residues: CASRALRVLYSYEQYF. The DNA for the CDR3 is TGTGCCAGCAGGGCCCTCAGGGTCCTATACTCCTACGAGCAGTACTTC.

The table lists this clone with a count of one. V is TRBV24-1 and J is TRBJ2-7; D unresolved. Germline V gene lookup returns CDR1 KGHDR and CDR2 SFDVKD. The CDR3 consists of 12 residues. V was pared by 2 bases and J by 5 bases, with 6 bases between. DNA of the CDR3: TGTGCCACCAGTGATTCAGTGGACGAGCAGTACTTC. This translates into CATSDSVDEQYF.

In its sample, this clone was seen once. This chain links TRBV9 with TRBJ1-2, with D maybe TRBD1 (5 bases). The CDR3 extends over 15 amino acids. In germline, CDR1 is SGDLS, CDR2 YYNGEE. V was trimmed by 4 bases and J by 0 bases, leaving 13 bases between them. CDR3: CASSHGKGANYGYTF. As DNA, the CDR3 is TGTGCCAGCAGCCATGGGAAAGGGGCTAACTATGGCTACACCTTC.

The rearrangement uses TRBV11-1 and TRBJ2-3; D gene uncertain. The germline V and J ends were trimmed by 8 bases and 1 base, with 4 bases remaining between them. The length of the CDR3 is 11 residues. CDR1 and CDR2 from the germline V gene are SGHAT and FQDESV (reference sequence). CDR3 region: CASLGTDTQYF. CDR3 nucleotides: TGTGCCAGCCTAGGCACAGATACGCAGTATTTT.

This clone was observed once. The gene calls are TRBV10-3 and TRBJ2-3, with D tentatively TRBD1 (6 bases). This CDR3 has 14 amino acids. Germline CDR1 reads ENHRY; CDR2 reads SYGVKD. Trimming stripped 10 bases from V and 2 bases from J, with 16 bases between. CDR3 sequence: CASSHRDHTDTQYF. The CDR3 DNA sequence: TGTGCCAGTTCTCACAGGGATCACACAGATACGCAGTATTTT.